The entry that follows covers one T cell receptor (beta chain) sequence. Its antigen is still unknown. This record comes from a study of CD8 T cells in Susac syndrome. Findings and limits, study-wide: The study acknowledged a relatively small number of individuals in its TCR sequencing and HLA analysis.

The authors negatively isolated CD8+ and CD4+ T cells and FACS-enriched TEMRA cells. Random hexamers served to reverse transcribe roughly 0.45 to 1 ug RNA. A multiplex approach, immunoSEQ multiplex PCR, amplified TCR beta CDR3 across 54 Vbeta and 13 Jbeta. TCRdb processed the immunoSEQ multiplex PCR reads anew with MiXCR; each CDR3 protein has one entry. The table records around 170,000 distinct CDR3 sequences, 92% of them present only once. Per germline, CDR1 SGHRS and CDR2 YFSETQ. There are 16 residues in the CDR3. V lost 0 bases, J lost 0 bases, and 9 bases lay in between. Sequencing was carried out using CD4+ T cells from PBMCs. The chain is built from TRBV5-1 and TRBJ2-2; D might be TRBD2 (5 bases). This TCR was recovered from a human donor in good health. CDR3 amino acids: CASSLGGSPNTGELFF. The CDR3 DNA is TGCGCCAGCAGCTTGGGTGGGAGCCCGAACACCGGGGAGCTGTTTTTT. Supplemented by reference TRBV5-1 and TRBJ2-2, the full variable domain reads KAGVTQTPRYLIKTRGQQVTLSCSPISGHRSVSWYQQTPGQGLQFLFEYFSETQRNKGNFPGRFSGRQFSNSRSEMNVSTLELGDSALYLCASSLGGSPNTGELFFGEGSRLTVL.